Each of the 21 T cell receptor beta chains below was sequenced from the same sample in a study of cytomegalovirus exposure and HLA in healthy donors. TCRdb keeps only in-frame clones here, not all; method: immunoSEQ multiplex PCR. The sample carries fewer than 200,000 clones, more than 75% recorded once. Input material: PBMCs. Every receptor here comes from a man between 18 and 35 years old in good health and CMV-seropositive.

This chain uses TRBV4-3 with TRBJ2-1; D might be TRBD1 (5 bases). Trimming shortened V by 0 bases and J by 3 bases, and 12 bases separated the two germline ends. The germline V gene has CDR1 LGHNA and CDR2 YSLEER. The CDR3 runs 16 residues. CDR3 sequence reads: CASSQDWQGYYNEQFF. CDR3 DNA sequence: TGCGCCAGCAGCCAAGATTGGCAGGGTTACTACAATGAGCAGTTCTTC.

The rearrangement links TRBV7-2 to TRBJ1-2; 9 bases are a match to TRBD1. The trim removed 3 bases at V and 8 bases at J, leaving 10 bases unmatched. This CDR3 spans 15 amino acids. Germline CDR1 SGHTA, CDR2 FQGNSA. The DNA of the CDR3 is TGTGCCAGCAGCTTCTCCTGGACAGGGGCAGGGGGCTACACCTTC. It codes for CASSFSWTGAGGYTF.

The J gene is TRBJ1-4, the V gene TRBV2; D is unclear. The germline V gene encodes CDR1 SNHLY and CDR2 FYNNEI. This CDR3 region has 13 residues. V was pared by 5 bases and J by 5 bases, with 9 bases between. The chain's CDR3 is CASSQNENEKLFF. For the CDR3, the DNA is TGTGCCAGCAGTCAAAATGAGAATGAAAAACTGTTTTTT.

This clone was picked up one time. V and J are TRBV2 and TRBJ1-1; maybe TRBD1 (5 bases). This CDR3 has 14 residues. The germline CDR1 and CDR2 sequences are SNHLY and FYNNEI. V was cut by 6 bases and J by 5 bases, with 16 bases left in between. CDR3 in amino acids: CASRGDSLGTEAFF. DNA for the CDR3: TGTGCCAGCAGGGGCGACAGTTTAGGGACTGAAGCTTTCTTT.

The chain couples TRBV7-2 to TRBJ1-2; D is ambiguous. CDR3 length equals 16 residues. The germline gives CDR1 SGHTA, CDR2 FQGNSA. V lost 6 bases, J lost 4 bases, and 21 bases lay in between. The CDR3 region has the DNA TGTGCCAGCAGTCGCGGGCCCTTGGGCGAGGCCTATGGCTACACCTTC. Translated, it gives CASSRGPLGEAYGYTF. Full variable domain (missing parts from reference TRBV7-2 and TRBJ1-2): GAGVSQSPSNKVTEKGKDVELRCDPISGHTALYWYRQSLGQGLEFLIYFQGNSAPDKSGLPSDRFSAERTGGSVSTLTIQRTQQEDSAVYLCASSRGPLGEAYGYTFGSGTRLTVV.

The chain couples TRBV6-5 to TRBJ2-7, with D unresolved. The CDR3 consists of 15 residues. The germline V gene encodes CDR1 MNHEY and CDR2 SVGAGI. Trimming took off 0 bases at V and 0 bases at J, with 9 bases between the two ends. The CDR3 is CASSYSRGSSYEQYF. The CDR3 coding sequence is TGTGCCAGCAGTTACTCGAGAGGTAGCTCCTACGAGCAGTACTTC.

The V call is TRBV7-2, the J call TRBJ1-2; no reliable D call. The CDR3 consists of 13 residues. CDR1 and CDR2 from the germline V gene are SGHTA and FQGNSA. Trimming stripped 2 bases from V and 3 bases from J, with 7 bases between. The CDR3 region has the DNA TGTGCCAGCAGCTTAAACAGTGACTATGGCTACACCTTC. Its translation is CASSLNSDYGYTF.

Notes on this clone: The junction and the germline gene differ at one end; a read error may be behind it. The genes are TRBV7-9 and TRBJ2-7; 9 nucleotides align to TRBD1. Per germline, CDR1 SEHNR and CDR2 FQNEAQ (reference sequence). The CDR3 has 12 amino acids. The CDR3 DNA reads as TGTGCCAGCAGCTTAGGCGGGACAGGGAAAGACTTC. The encoded protein is CASSLGGTGKDF.

The CDR3 nucleotides are TGTGCCAGCAGCCAAGGGTACAGGGACCTCACTGAAGCTTTCTTT. It codes for CASSQGYRDLTEAFF. This chain links TRBV4-2 with TRBJ1-1, with D perhaps matching TRBD1 (6 bases). The CDR3 runs 15 residues. Germline values: CDR1 LGHNA, CDR2 YNFKEQ. V dropped 1 base and J dropped 4 bases, with 13 bases sitting between them.

The genes are TRBV18 and TRBJ1-2; D perhaps matches TRBD1 (5 bases). Germline assignment: CDR1 KGHSH and CDR2 LQKENI. This CDR3 has 14 residues. The V gene lost 5 bases and the J gene lost 7 bases, with 17 bases spanning the gap. CDR3 DNA: TGTGCCAGCTCATCGCGGGGGGAAGAGGCTGGCTACACCTTC. Its translation: CASSSRGEEAGYTF. Drawing the rest from reference TRBV18 and TRBJ1-2, the complete variable domain is NAGVMQNPRHLVRRRGQEARLRCSPMKGHSHVYWYRQLPEEGLKFMVYLQKENIIDESGMPKERFSAEFPKEGPSILRIQQVVRGDSAAYFCASSSRGEEAGYTFGSGTRLTVV.

DNA of the CDR3: TGTGCCAGCAGCCAACGACTAGCGGGGTATACGCAGTATTTT. As protein: CASSQRLAGYTQYF. The chain links TRBV7-9 to TRBJ2-3; 11 bases line up with TRBD2. Losses at the gene ends were 5 bases for V and 7 bases for J; bases not matched to a gene: 5. Germline CDR1 SEHNR, CDR2 FQNEAQ (reference sequence). This CDR3 region has 14 residues.

The chain has TRBV28 and TRBJ2-7; D is undetermined. The germline V gene has CDR1 MDHEN and CDR2 SYDVKM. The CDR3 has 12 amino acids. V was clipped by 3 bases and J by 4 bases, with 7 bases between them. The CDR3 region has the DNA TGTGCCAGCAGTTTCCCCTATTACGAGCAGTACTTC. As protein: CASSFPYYEQYF.

The chain carries TRBV10-3 and TRBJ2-7, with TRBD2 identical over 7 bases. The CDR3 sequence is 14 residues long. Per the germline V gene, CDR1 is ENHRY and CDR2 is SYGVKD. V shed 0 bases and J 3 bases; nucleotides not matched to a gene: 2. In DNA form, the CDR3 reads TGTGCCATCAGTGAGTCGGGCGGGAGCTACGAGCAGTACTTC. Amino acid sequence: CAISESGGSYEQYF.

This chain joins TRBV5-1 and TRBJ2-7; TRBD2 matches 8 bases. This CDR3 has 14 residues. Looked up from germline, CDR1 is SGHRS and CDR2 is YFSETQ. J lost 2 bases, V lost 4 bases, and 5 bases had no gene match. Here the CDR3 DNA reads TGCGCCAGCAGCCTTCGGACTAGCACCTACGAGCAGTACTTC. It yields the protein CASSLRTSTYEQYF.

The chain has TRBV5-4 and TRBJ2-1, with TRBD2 identical over 7 bases. The CDR3 totals 15 residues. V trimming: 4 bases; J trimming: 2 bases; junction bases outside the gene matches: 6. Germline CDR1 reads SGHNT; CDR2 reads YYREEE (reference sequence). CDR3 protein: CASSPRESAYNEQFF. In DNA form, the CDR3 reads TGTGCCAGCAGCCCGCGGGAGAGCGCCTACAATGAGCAGTTCTTC.

This sequence joins TRBV7-2 and TRBJ2-7; 8 bases align to TRBD1. This CDR3 contains 16 residues. CDR1 is SGHTA, CDR2 FQGNSA, per germline. Germline trimming cut 5 bases from V and 0 bases from J; bases unmatched to any gene: 9. CDR3 sequence reads: CASSPQGQESSYEQYF. The CDR3 DNA reads TGTGCCAGCAGCCCACAGGGACAGGAAAGCTCCTACGAGCAGTACTTC.

V and J are TRBV28 and TRBJ1-1; D is unresolved. Germline-derived CDR1 and CDR2 are MDHEN and SYDVKM. There are 12 residues in the CDR3. The ends were cut back, 1 base at V and 6 bases at J, with 6 bases in the middle. CDR3 DNA: TGTGCCAGCAGTTTATTCCTGTCTGAAGCTTTCTTT. It encodes CASSLFLSEAFF.

The V and J genes are TRBV27 and TRBJ2-2, with TRBD1 matching over 8 bases. CDR3 length equals 14 residues. Trimming removed 8 bases from V and 6 bases from J; junction bases left unmatched: 8. Germline V CDR1 and CDR2: MNHEY, SMNVEV (reference sequence). CDR3 in DNA: TGTGCCAGCCACCAGCCAGGGGGCGCCGGGGAGCTGTTTTTT. This translates into CASHQPGGAGELFF.

There are a few counts of this clone. V usage is TRBV7-2 and J usage is TRBJ2-2; TRBD2 aligns across 9 bases. CDR1 and CDR2 (germline): SGHTA, FQGNSA. Trimming at V came to 5 bases and at J to 2 bases, leaving 6 bases not matched to a gene. CDR3 size: 16 residues. The CDR3 spells CASSRGTSLNTGELFF. For the CDR3, the DNA is TGTGCCAGCAGCCGCGGGACTAGCCTCAACACCGGGGAGCTGTTTTTT.

The V call is TRBV29-1, the J call TRBJ2-3; 7 nucleotides match TRBD1. This CDR3 spans 15 amino acids. In germline, CDR1 is SQVTM, CDR2 ANQGSEA. Trimming at V came to 7 bases and at J to 6 bases, leaving 16 bases not matched to a gene. CDR3 sequence reads: CSANTGVPYHDTQYF. CDR3 coding DNA: TGCAGCGCTAATACAGGGGTACCATACCACGATACGCAGTATTTT.

The genes are TRBV6-1 and TRBJ1-2; TRBD1 might be the D (6 bases). The CDR3 sequence is 15 residues long. Per the germline V gene, CDR1 is MNHNS and CDR2 is SASEGT. V lost 5 bases to trimming and J lost 7 bases, with 20 bases between them. CDR3 bases: TGTGCCAGCAGTCAACAGGGTTGGGGGATGAGTGGCTACACCTTC. Protein sequence: CASSQQGWGMSGYTF.